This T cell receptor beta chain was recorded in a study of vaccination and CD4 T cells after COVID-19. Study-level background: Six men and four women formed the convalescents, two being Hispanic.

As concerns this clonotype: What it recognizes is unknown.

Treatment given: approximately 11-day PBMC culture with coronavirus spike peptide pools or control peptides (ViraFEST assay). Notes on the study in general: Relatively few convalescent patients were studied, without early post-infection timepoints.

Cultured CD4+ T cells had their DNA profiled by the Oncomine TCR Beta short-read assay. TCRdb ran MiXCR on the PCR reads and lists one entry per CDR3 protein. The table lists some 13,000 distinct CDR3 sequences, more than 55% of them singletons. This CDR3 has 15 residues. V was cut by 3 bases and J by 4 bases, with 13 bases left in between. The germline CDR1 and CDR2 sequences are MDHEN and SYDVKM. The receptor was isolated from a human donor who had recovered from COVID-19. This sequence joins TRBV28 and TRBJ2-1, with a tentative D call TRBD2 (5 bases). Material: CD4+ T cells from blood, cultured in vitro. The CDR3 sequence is CASSFEGRPYNEQFF. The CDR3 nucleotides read TGTGCCAGCAGTTTTGAGGGAAGGCCTTACAATGAGCAGTTCTTC.